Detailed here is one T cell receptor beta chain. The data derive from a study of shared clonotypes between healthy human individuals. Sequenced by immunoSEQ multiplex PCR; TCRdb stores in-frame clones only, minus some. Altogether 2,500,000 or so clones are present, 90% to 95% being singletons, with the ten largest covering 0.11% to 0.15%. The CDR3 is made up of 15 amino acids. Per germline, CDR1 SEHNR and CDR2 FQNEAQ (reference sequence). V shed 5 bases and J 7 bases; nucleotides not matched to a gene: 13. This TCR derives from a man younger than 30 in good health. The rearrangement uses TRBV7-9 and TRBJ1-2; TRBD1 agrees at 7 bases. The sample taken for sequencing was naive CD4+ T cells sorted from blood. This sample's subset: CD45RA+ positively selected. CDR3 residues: CASSPQGQVYAGYTF. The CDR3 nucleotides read TGTGCCAGCAGCCCACAAGGACAGGTTTACGCTGGCTACACCTTC.